The clone carrying this T cell receptor (beta chain) has more than one count but fewer than ten. As yet, its antigen is unknown. The data stem from a study of early T cells in non-severe SARS-CoV-2 infection. At the level of the study: The study sequenced bulk RNA from unsorted whole blood, with chains unpaired.

The CDR3 extends over 15 amino acids. V gave up 4 bases and J gave up 5 bases; unmatched junction bases: 5. Looked up from germline, CDR1 is SGHDN and CDR2 is FVKESK. Unique molecular identifiers (one per individual cDNA molecule) were attached. Each CDR3 protein gets one entry after TCRdb re-called the 5' RACE reads with MiXCR. The sample comprises some 98,000 distinct CDR3 sequences, roughly 15% of which are singletons, and roughly 1.3% rests with the top ten. Study outcomes and limitations: Lookups in VDJdb leaned toward anti-spike CD8 responses and missed private and CD4 specificities.

V is TRBV14 and J is TRBJ1-2, with 12 bases lining up with TRBD1. Material: whole blood. This receptor was taken from an adult who was a healthcare worker with PCR-confirmed SARS-CoV-2 infection or an uninfected control (not recorded which). CDR3 coding DNA: TGTGCCAGCAGCCTCGGGACAGGGGGCCTTTATGGCTACACCTTC. Translation gives CASSLGTGGLYGYTF.